Sequencing of this T cell receptor beta chain was carried out in a study of blood T cell repertoires in COVID-19. Study background: Whether acute or convalescent, the COVID-19 samples came from the United States, Italy and Spain. The cDNA or gDNA used as material had been derived from T cells, B-cell-depleted T cells, or PBMCs.

Germline CDR1 and CDR2: SGHRS and YFSETQ. Trimming removed 0 bases at V and 7 bases at J, with 13 bases between. This CDR3 contains 15 residues. Authors' methods: Amplification with reference gene primers provided the estimates of nucleated cell counts. Clones were read by immunoSEQ multiplex PCR, and TCRdb kept only the in-frame ones, dropping some. The V and J calls and clone size are taken from that table; D and trimming were inferred from the DNA. Here the sample spans around 180,000 clones, 75% to 90% being singletons. The TCR sequence derives from a human donor with active or convalescent COVID-19. The donor label of this sample is uncertain. V gene TRBV5-1 combines with J gene TRBJ2-2, with a possible D match to TRBD2 (6 bases). The specimen was peripheral blood. In DNA, the CDR3 is TGCGCCAGCAGCTTGGAGGGCGGAGCGGGCGGGGAGCTGTTTTTT. Translated: CASSLEGGAGGELFF.